This T cell receptor (beta chain) was sequenced during a study of blood T cells in healthy people across ages. Through a sample-barcoded 5' primer and a J-beta primer mix, a second PCR was run for roughly 6 to 11 cycles. A template-switch adaptor that had 12 random nucleotides put a tag on each cDNA molecule. TCRdb re-called the 5' RACE reads with MiXCR, one entry per CDR3 protein. This sample has approximately 1,000,000 distinct CDR3 sequences, with less than 50% found just once. The trim removed 4 bases at V and 0 bases at J, leaving 9 bases unmatched. Per the germline V gene, CDR1 is SQVTM and CDR2 is ANQGSEA. The CDR3 has 15 amino acids. This clonotype appeared a few times. Healthy Caucasian individuals from Russia aged about 6 to 100 were enrolled as donors. No fewer than 5 micrograms of total RNA were isolated from every sample.

The rearrangement uses TRBV29-1 and TRBJ2-7, with 7 bases lining up with TRBD2. The specimen sequenced was blood. The source of this sequence is a woman aged 60 to 75 in good health. The CDR3 region has the DNA TGCAGCGTTGTGGGAGGGCGTCAGTTCTCCTACGAGCAGTACTTC. Residues: CSVVGGRQFSYEQYF.